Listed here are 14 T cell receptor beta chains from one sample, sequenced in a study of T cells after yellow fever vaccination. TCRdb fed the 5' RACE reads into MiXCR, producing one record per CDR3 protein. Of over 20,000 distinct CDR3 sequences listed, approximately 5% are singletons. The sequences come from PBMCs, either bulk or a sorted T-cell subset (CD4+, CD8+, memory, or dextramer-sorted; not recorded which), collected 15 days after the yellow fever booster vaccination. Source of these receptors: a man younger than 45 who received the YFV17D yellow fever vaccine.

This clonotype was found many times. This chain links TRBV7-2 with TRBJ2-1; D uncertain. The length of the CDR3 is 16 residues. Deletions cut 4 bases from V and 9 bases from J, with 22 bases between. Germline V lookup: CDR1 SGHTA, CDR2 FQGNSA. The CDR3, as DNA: TGTGCCAGCAGCTCAAGCACCGGGCCCCGAGGTGGTGAGCAGTTCTTC. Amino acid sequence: CASSSSTGPRGGEQFF.

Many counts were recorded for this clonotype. CDR3 region: CASSLGDLRPQYF. The CDR3 DNA sequence: TGTGCCAGCAGCCTTGGGGACCTACGGCCTCAGTACTTC. V usage is TRBV7-2 and J usage is TRBJ2-4, with D perhaps assigned TRBD1 or TRBD2 (5 bases each). The ends were cut back, 5 bases at V and 12 bases at J, with 17 bases in the middle. From germline, CDR1 is SGHTA and CDR2 FQGNSA. This CDR3 region has 13 residues.

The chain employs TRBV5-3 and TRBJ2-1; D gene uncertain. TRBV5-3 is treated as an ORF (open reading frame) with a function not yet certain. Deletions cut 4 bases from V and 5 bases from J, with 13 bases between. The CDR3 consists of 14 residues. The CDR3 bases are TGTGCCAGAAGCCCCGGGCTAGGTGACAATGAGCAGTTCTTC. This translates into CARSPGLGDNEQFF.

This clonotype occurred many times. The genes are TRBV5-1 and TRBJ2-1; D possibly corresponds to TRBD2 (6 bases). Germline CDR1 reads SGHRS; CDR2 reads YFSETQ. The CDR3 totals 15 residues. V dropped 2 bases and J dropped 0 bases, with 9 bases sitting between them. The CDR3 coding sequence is TGCGCCAGCAGCTTTCGGGGGAGCTCCTACAATGAGCAGTTCTTC. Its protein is CASSFRGSSYNEQFF.

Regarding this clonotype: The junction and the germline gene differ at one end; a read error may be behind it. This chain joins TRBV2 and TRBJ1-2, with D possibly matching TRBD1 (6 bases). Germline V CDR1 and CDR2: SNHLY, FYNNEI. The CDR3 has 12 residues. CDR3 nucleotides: TGTGCGAGCAGTAGGAAGGGGGGTGGCTACACCTTC. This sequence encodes CASSRKGGGYTF.

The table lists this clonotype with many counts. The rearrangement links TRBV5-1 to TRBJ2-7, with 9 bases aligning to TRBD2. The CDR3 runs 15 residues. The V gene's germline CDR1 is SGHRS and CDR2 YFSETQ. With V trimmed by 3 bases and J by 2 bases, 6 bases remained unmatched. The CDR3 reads CASSSRASGTYEQYF. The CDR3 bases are TGCGCCAGCAGCTCGAGGGCTAGCGGGACCTACGAGCAGTACTTC.

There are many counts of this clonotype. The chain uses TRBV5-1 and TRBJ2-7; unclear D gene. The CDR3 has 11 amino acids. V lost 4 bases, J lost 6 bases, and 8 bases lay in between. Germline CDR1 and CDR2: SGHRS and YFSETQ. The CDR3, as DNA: TGCGCCAGCAGCATTAGAGGCGAGCAGTACTTC. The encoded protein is CASSIRGEQYF.

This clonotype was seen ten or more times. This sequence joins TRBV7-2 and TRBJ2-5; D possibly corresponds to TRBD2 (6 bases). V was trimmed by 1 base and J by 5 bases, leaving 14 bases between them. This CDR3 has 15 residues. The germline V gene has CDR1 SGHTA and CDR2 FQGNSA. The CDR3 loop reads CASSLVGSSVETQYF. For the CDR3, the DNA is TGTGCCAGCAGCTTAGTCGGGAGTAGCGTCGAGACCCAGTACTTC.

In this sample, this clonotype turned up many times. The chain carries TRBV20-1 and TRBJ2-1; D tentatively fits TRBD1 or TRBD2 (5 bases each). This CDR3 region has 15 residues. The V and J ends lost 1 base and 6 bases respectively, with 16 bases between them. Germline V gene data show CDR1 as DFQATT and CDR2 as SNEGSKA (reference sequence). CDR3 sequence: CSARATPGTSNEQFF. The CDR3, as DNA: TGCAGTGCTAGAGCCACTCCCGGGACGAGCAATGAGCAGTTCTTC.

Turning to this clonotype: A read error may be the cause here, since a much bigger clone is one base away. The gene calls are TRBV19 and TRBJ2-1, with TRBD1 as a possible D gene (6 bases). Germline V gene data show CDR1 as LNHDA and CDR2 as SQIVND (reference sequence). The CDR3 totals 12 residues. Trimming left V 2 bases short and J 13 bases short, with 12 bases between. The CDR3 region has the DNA TGTGCCAGTAGTATACGACCAGGGGTTCAGTTCTTC. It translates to CASSIRPGVQFF.

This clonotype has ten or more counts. Here the CDR3 reads CASSHGPGTVYSYEQYF. In DNA form, the CDR3 reads TGTGCCAGCAGCCACGGACCCGGGACAGTCTACTCCTACGAGCAGTACTTC. The V call is TRBV3-1, the J call TRBJ2-7; 7 bases match TRBD1. CDR3 length equals 17 residues. V lost 3 bases, J lost 0 bases, and 11 bases stayed unmatched. The germline V gene encodes CDR1 LGHDT and CDR2 YNNKEL (reference sequence).

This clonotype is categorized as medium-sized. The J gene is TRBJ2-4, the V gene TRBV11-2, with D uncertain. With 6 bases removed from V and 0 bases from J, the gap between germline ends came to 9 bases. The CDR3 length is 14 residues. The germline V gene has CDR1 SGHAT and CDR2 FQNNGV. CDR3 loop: CASSSRLAKNIQYF. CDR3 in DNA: TGTGCCAGCAGTTCCCGATTAGCCAAAAACATTCAGTACTTC.

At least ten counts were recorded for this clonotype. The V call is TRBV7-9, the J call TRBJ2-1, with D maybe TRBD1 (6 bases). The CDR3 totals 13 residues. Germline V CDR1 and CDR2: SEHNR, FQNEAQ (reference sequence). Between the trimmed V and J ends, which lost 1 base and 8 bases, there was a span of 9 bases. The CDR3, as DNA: TGTGCCAGCAGCTTAGACCAGGGGTATGAGCAGTTCTTC. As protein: CASSLDQGYEQFF.

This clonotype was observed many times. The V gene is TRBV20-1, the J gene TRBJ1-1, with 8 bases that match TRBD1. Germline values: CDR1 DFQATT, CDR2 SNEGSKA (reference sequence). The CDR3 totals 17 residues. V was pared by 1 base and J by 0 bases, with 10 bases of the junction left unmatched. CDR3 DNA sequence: TGCAGTGCTAGAGTCAGGGGGCGTTCCGTTCTGAACACTGAAGCTTTCTTT. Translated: CSARVRGRSVLNTEAFF.